These 30 T cell receptor beta chains were sequenced from one sample in a study of CXCR3-negative and CXCR3-positive naive CD8 T cells. The method, 5' RACE with UMI labels, was used to prepare the TRB cDNA libraries. TCRdb reanalyzed the 5' RACE reads and collapses them to one entry per CDR3 protein, without DNA. The record lists around 140,000 distinct CDR3 sequences, of which the ten most abundant hold roughly 0.29%. The sample taken for sequencing was naive CXCR3- CD8+ T cells from blood. The subset was: CD45RO-CCR7+CD27+CD95- naive CD8+ T cells lacking CXCR3 (TNR3-). The receptor source for this set is a human donor in good health. Some clones in this sample may be carry-over from other donors' samples.

The chain couples TRBV5-6 to TRBJ2-7; TCRdb outputs TRBD1, but without DNA this stays unchecked. The CDR3 runs to 15 residues. Germline CDR1 SGHDT, CDR2 YYEEEE. This chain's CDR3 is CASTHGGQGFYEQYF.

The V and J genes are TRBV9 and TRBJ2-3; with no DNA, the TCRdb D assignment of TRBD1 cannot be verified. From germline, CDR1 is SGDLS and CDR2 YYNGEE. CDR3 length equals 15 residues. This chain's CDR3 is CASSVASGATDTQYF.

The chain uses TRBV15 and TRBJ2-7. In germline, CDR1 is LNHNV, CDR2 YYDKDF (reference sequence). The CDR3 is made up of 15 amino acids. The CDR3 protein is CATSQDTTYSYEQYF.

The V gene is TRBV27, the J gene TRBJ2-7; the TRBD1 assignment by TCRdb is unverifiable without DNA. The CDR3 sequence is 15 residues long. The germline CDR1 and CDR2 sequences are MNHEY and SMNVEV (reference sequence). The CDR3 is CASSFLGQGLDEQYF.

The V call is TRBV7-2, the J call TRBJ2-7; TCRdb returns TRBD1, unconfirmable since there is no DNA. The CDR3 consists of 13 residues. The germline gives CDR1 SGHTA, CDR2 FQGNSA. The CDR3 sequence is CASSLATGIEQYF.

CDR3 amino acids: CASSSRDSSGNTIYF. The gene calls are TRBV13 and TRBJ1-3; TCRdb selects TRBD1, and the lack of DNA leaves this call unchecked. In germline, CDR1 is PRHDT, CDR2 FYEKMQ (reference sequence). This CDR3 has 15 amino acids.

The rearrangement uses TRBV11-2 and TRBJ2-7; the TRBD2 assignment by TCRdb is unverifiable without DNA. This CDR3 contains 15 residues. The germline CDR1 and CDR2 sequences are SGHAT and FQNNGV. CDR3 sequence: CASTPWSGGSYEQYF.

The chain is built from TRBV29-1 and TRBJ2-7; TCRdb's D call of TRBD1 is untestable without DNA. Germline V gives CDR1 SQVTM, CDR2 ANQGSEA. This CDR3 comprises 14 residues. The CDR3 spells CSVEGSDTSYEQYF.

This chain uses TRBV7-7 with TRBJ2-5; TCRdb selects TRBD2, and the lack of DNA leaves this call unchecked. This CDR3 region has 13 residues. Looked up from germline, CDR1 is SSHAT and CDR2 is FNYEAQ (reference sequence). The CDR3 spells CASSLVSGETQYF. The variable domain in full, completed from reference TRBV7-7 and TRBJ2-5, reads GAGVSQSPRYKVTKRGQDVTLRCDPISSHATLYWYQQALGQGPEFLTYFNYEAQPDKSGLPSDRFSAERPEGSISTLTIQRTEQRDSAMYRCASSLVSGETQYFGPGTRLLVL.

V usage is TRBV5-1 and J usage is TRBJ1-2. Per germline, CDR1 SGHRS and CDR2 YFSETQ. This CDR3 contains 12 residues. CDR3: CASSLDGNGYTF.

V gene TRBV4-2 combines with J gene TRBJ1-2; TCRdb's D call of TRBD1 is untestable without DNA. The germline CDR1 and CDR2 sequences are LGHNA and YNFKEQ. The CDR3 consists of 14 residues. CDR3 region: CASSQPGEAEGYTF.

The chain couples TRBV6-4 to TRBJ2-5; TCRdb lists TRBD1, though no DNA is available to test this call. The germline V gene encodes CDR1 MRHNA and CDR2 SNTAGT. The CDR3 sequence is 16 residues long. The chain's CDR3 is CATQLGGTGLQETQYF.

This chain uses TRBV7-6 with TRBJ2-2; TCRdb outputs TRBD1, but without DNA this stays unchecked. CDR1 and CDR2 from the germline V gene are SGHVS and FNYEAQ. This CDR3 comprises 17 residues. The CDR3 spells CASSLRADRANTGELFF.

This chain connects TRBV29-1 to TRBJ2-1. Germline V gene lookup returns CDR1 SQVTM and CDR2 ANQGSEA. The CDR3 has 16 residues. CDR3 sequence: CSVESVAGSSYNEQFF.

This chain joins TRBV10-3 and TRBJ1-5; TCRdb reports TRBD1, a call that lacks DNA to check it against. Germline-derived CDR1 and CDR2 are ENHRY and SYGVKD. This CDR3 comprises 16 residues. This chain's CDR3 is CAISPLWTGGTKPQHF.

The chain links TRBV7-3 to TRBJ2-5; absent DNA, TCRdb's TRBD1 call cannot be checked. CDR1 SGHTA and CDR2 FQGTGA come from the germline V gene. This CDR3 contains 15 residues. The chain's CDR3 is CASSPGGGIQETQYF.

The chain links TRBV29-1 to TRBJ2-5; TCRdb selects TRBD1, and the lack of DNA leaves this call unchecked. Germline CDR1 SQVTM, CDR2 ANQGSEA. The CDR3 extends over 16 amino acids. This chain's CDR3 is CSVVGQGSIIGETQYF.

This chain joins TRBV7-9 and TRBJ2-7; TCRdb outputs TRBD1, but without DNA this stays unchecked. The CDR3 extends over 13 amino acids. The germline gives CDR1 SEHNR, CDR2 FQNEAQ (reference sequence). The CDR3 region is CASSTQGGYEQYF. Complete variable domain (other parts from reference TRBV7-9 and TRBJ2-7): DTGVSQNPRHKITKRGQNVTFRCDPISEHNRLYWYRQTLGQGPEFLTYFQNEAQLEKSRLLSDRFSAERPKGSFSTLEIQRTEQGDSAMYLCASSTQGGYEQYFGPGTRLTVT.

The genes are TRBV9 and TRBJ2-7. The CDR3 consists of 13 residues. CDR1 and CDR2 (germline): SGDLS, YYNGEE. The CDR3 loop reads CASSLEASYEQYF.

The chain joins TRBV13 to TRBJ2-3; there is no DNA to check the TCRdb D call of TRBD2. The CDR3 is 16 amino acids. Germline CDR1 PRHDT, CDR2 FYEKMQ (reference sequence). The CDR3 reads CASTPQGGDSTDTQYF.

The rearrangement uses TRBV29-1 and TRBJ1-1; the TCRdb D gene call, TRBD1, has no DNA to confirm it. The CDR3 sequence is 15 residues long. Germline V gives CDR1 SQVTM, CDR2 ANQGSEA. The chain's CDR3 is CSVEEPGVINTEAFF.

The chain couples TRBV10-1 to TRBJ1-6; TCRdb's D call of TRBD1 is untestable without DNA. This CDR3 has 18 residues. Germline-derived CDR1 and CDR2 are WNHNN and SYGVQD (reference sequence). The chain's CDR3 is CASSDLGQAGSYNSPLHF.

The V call is TRBV21-1, the J call TRBJ2-5. TRBV21-1 is reported as a pseudogene. The CDR3 loop spans 15 amino acids. The CDR3 is CASYAAKERKETQYF.

The gene calls are TRBV5-4 and TRBJ2-5. The CDR3 contains 14 residues. The V gene's germline CDR1 is SGHNT and CDR2 YYREEE (reference sequence). CDR3: CASSLSRSQETQYF.

The chain has TRBV5-1 and TRBJ2-7; lacking DNA, the TRBD1 call made by TCRdb goes unchecked. CDR1 is SGHRS, CDR2 YFSETQ, per germline. The CDR3 consists of 14 residues. CDR3 protein: CASSLPGQGDEQYF. The full variable domain, completed using reference TRBV5-1 and TRBJ2-7, is KAGVTQTPRYLIKTRGQQVTLSCSPISGHRSVSWYQQTPGQGLQFLFEYFSETQRNKGNFPGRFSGRQFSNSRSEMNVSTLELGDSALYLCASSLPGQGDEQYFGPGTRLTVT.

The genes are TRBV29-1 and TRBJ2-2; TCRdb's D call, TRBD1, is unchecked because there is no DNA. The CDR3 is 14 residues long. Germline V gene sequence: CDR1 SQVTM, CDR2 ANQGSEA. The CDR3 loop reads CSVDETGGTGELFF.

This chain links TRBV29-1 with TRBJ1-1. Germline CDR1 is SQVTM and CDR2 is ANQGSEA. The CDR3 extends over 16 amino acids. The CDR3 here is CSVEDRAGTLNTEAFF.

The chain has TRBV10-2 and TRBJ1-2. CDR1 and CDR2 (germline): WSHSY, SAAADI. CDR3 length equals 13 residues. The chain's CDR3 is CASSDPPGYGYTF.

The chain uses TRBV15 and TRBJ2-3; TCRdb proposes TRBD2, but this gene call is untestable without DNA. This CDR3 has 16 amino acids. Germline CDR1 is LNHNV and CDR2 is YYDKDF (reference sequence). The CDR3 protein is CATSRGTSGSTDTQYF.

V gene TRBV29-1 combines with J gene TRBJ2-1; no DNA is available, so the TRBD2 call from TCRdb remains unchecked. CDR3 length equals 16 residues. CDR1 and CDR2 from the germline V gene are SQVTM and ANQGSEA. CDR3 amino acids: CSAKLAGELSYNEQFF.